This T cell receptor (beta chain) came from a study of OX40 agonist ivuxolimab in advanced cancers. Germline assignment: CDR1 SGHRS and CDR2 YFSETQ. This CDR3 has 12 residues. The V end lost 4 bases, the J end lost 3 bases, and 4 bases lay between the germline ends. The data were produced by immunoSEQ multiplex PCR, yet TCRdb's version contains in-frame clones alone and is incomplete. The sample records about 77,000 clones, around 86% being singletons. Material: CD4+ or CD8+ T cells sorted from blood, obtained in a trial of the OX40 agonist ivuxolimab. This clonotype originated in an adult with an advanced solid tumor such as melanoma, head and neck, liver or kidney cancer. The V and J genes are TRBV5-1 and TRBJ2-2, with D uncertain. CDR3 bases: TGCGCCAGCAGCCCAGACACCGGGGAGCTGTTTTTT. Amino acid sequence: CASSPDTGELFF.